The 8 T cell receptor beta chains listed next were all sequenced from one sample in a study of ipilimumab plus nivolumab after autologous stem cell transplantation. The data were produced by immunoSEQ multiplex PCR, yet TCRdb's version contains in-frame clones alone and is incomplete. Of under 20,000 clones in the sample, roughly 84% were seen once. Sequencing was performed on PBMCs, taken in a trial of ipilimumab plus nivolumab as post-transplant consolidation. These TCRs come from a male donor with diffuse large B-cell lymphoma.

This clone was detected only once. Other nucleotide sequences from this sample produce the same CDR3. The CDR3 reads CASSGQGGDTQYF. The DNA for the CDR3 is TGTGCCAGCAGTGGACAGGGCGGAGATACGCAGTATTTT. The chain carries TRBV6-4 and TRBJ2-3; TRBD1 matches 7 bases. Germline lookup yields CDR1 MRHNA and CDR2 SNTAGT. This CDR3 region has 13 residues. V shed 4 bases, J shed 5 bases, and the junction held 3 bases outside the gene matches.

CDR3 residues: CASSDPGEQYF. CDR3 coding DNA: TGCGCCAGCAGTGATCCGGGGGAGCAGTACTTC. The chain joins TRBV10-2 to TRBJ2-7; weak D call: TRBD2 (5 bases). Trimming took off 3 bases at V and 7 bases at J, with 7 bases between the two ends. The CDR3 loop spans 11 amino acids. The germline gives CDR1 WSHSY, CDR2 SAAADI.

The sample holds a few counts of this clone. The chain employs TRBV10-3 and TRBJ2-3, with D unresolved. V lost 6 bases and J 6 bases, leaving 16 bases between the germline ends. The V gene's germline CDR1 is ENHRY and CDR2 SYGVKD. CDR3 length: 14 amino acids. CDR3 bases: TGTGCCATCAGGCCGACCCTAATGGGGGATACGCAGTATTTT. It encodes CAIRPTLMGDTQYF.

V gene TRBV6-4 combines with J gene TRBJ1-5; 7 bases align to TRBD1. CDR3 length equals 14 residues. The germline V gene has CDR1 MRHNA and CDR2 SNTAGT. Trimming cost V 3 bases and J 2 bases; bases outside gene matches: 1. The CDR3 spells CASSEGGGNQPQHF. The CDR3 nucleotides are TGTGCCAGCAGTGAAGGGGGCGGCAATCAGCCCCAGCATTTT.

V gene TRBV5-1 combines with J gene TRBJ1-1; no clear D. The CDR3 runs 16 residues. With 1 base removed from V and 0 bases from J, the gap between germline ends came to 13 bases. In germline, CDR1 is SGHRS, CDR2 YFSETQ. The CDR3: CASSLKIGSMNTEAFF. As DNA, the CDR3 is TGCGCCAGCAGCTTGAAAATAGGAAGCATGAACACTGAAGCTTTCTTT. The variable domain in full, with the rest retrieved from reference TRBV5-1 and TRBJ1-1, is KAGVTQTPRYLIKTRGQQVTLSCSPISGHRSVSWYQQTPGQGLQFLFEYFSETQRNKGNFPGRFSGRQFSNSRSEMNVSTLELGDSALYLCASSLKIGSMNTEAFFGQGTRLTVV.

This chain links TRBV7-6 with TRBJ2-3; D remains ambiguous. Germline lookup yields CDR1 SGHVS and CDR2 FNYEAQ. V lost 1 base and J 4 bases, leaving 15 bases between the germline ends. CDR3 length: 16 amino acids. CDR3 coding DNA: TGTGCCAGCAGCTTAGGTCTCTGGGGTAACGCAGATACGCAGTATTTT. Translated: CASSLGLWGNADTQYF.

This chain joins TRBV2 and TRBJ2-1; weak D call: TRBD1 (6 bases). V gave up 4 bases and J gave up 7 bases, with 11 bases separating them. The length of the CDR3 is 13 residues. Germline V CDR1 and CDR2: SNHLY, FYNNEI. CDR3 DNA sequence: TGTGCCAGCAGTGCTTACAGGGAAAATGAGCAGTTCTTC. This encodes CASSAYRENEQFF.

V usage is TRBV10-3 and J usage is TRBJ2-1; 11 bases align to TRBD2. The CDR3 extends over 16 amino acids. V lost 8 bases, J lost 0 bases, and 6 bases stayed unmatched. Germline-derived CDR1 and CDR2 are ENHRY and SYGVKD. DNA of the CDR3: TGTGCCATCGGTGGACTAGCGGGCTTCTCCTACAATGAGCAGTTCTTC. This codes for CAIGGLAGFSYNEQFF.